Below, 26 T cell receptor beta chains from the same sample are listed, as sequenced in a study of blood T cell repertoires in COVID-19. The protocol was immunoSEQ multiplex PCR, while the TCRdb copy is restricted to in-frame clones and leaves out a portion. The top ten clones hold roughly 10% of a sample with hundreds of thousands of clones, approximately 87% of them seen once. Sequenced sample: PBMCs or T cells enriched from blood (not recorded which). These TCRs come from a woman aged 45-60 years who had recovered from COVID-19.

The chain joins TRBV18 to TRBJ1-6; D call uncertain. Germline-derived CDR1 and CDR2 are KGHSH and LQKENI. The CDR3 totals 14 residues. Trimming pared 4 bases from V and 10 bases from J, leaving 14 bases between. This CDR3 is CASSLWERISPLHF. CDR3 DNA sequence: TGTGCCAGCTCACTTTGGGAGCGAATATCACCCCTCCACTTT.

This sequence joins TRBV4-1 and TRBJ1-5; 7 bases align to TRBD1. Germline V gene sequence: CDR1 MGHRA, CDR2 YSYEKL. V lost 3 bases and J lost 3; bases outside the gene matches: 14. The CDR3 spans 18 residues. The CDR3 spells CASSQLEGGLEFNQPQHF. The CDR3 DNA reads TGCGCCAGCAGCCAGCTTGAAGGGGGCCTGGAATTCAATCAGCCCCAGCATTTT.

The CDR3 reads CASSTDRGTEAFF. Written as DNA, the CDR3 is TGTGCCAGCAGTACAGACAGGGGGACTGAAGCTTTCTTT. V and J are TRBV6-5 and TRBJ1-1; 9 bases match TRBD1. Germline V gene lookup returns CDR1 MNHEY and CDR2 SVGAGI. V lost 5 bases to trimming and J lost 5 bases; unmatched junction nucleotides: 3. This CDR3 contains 13 residues.

This clone was seen a handful of times. The chain has TRBV7-2 and TRBJ2-7, with TRBD1 matching over 9 bases. CDR3 length: 13 residues. The ends lost 5 bases at V and 4 bases at J; junction bases unmatched: 3. The germline CDR1 and CDR2 sequences are SGHTA and FQGNSA. This CDR3 reads CASSGGTGYEQYF. The CDR3 DNA reads TGTGCCAGCAGCGGTGGGACAGGGTACGAGCAGTACTTC.

This chain uses TRBV7-2 with TRBJ2-5; 9 positions match TRBD2. The CDR3 consists of 13 residues. With 11 bases clipped from V and 2 bases from J, the junction kept 6 bases outside the gene matches. The germline gives CDR1 SGHTA, CDR2 FQGNSA. CDR3 amino acids: CAAKTSGQETQYF. CDR3 DNA: TGTGCCGCTAAGACTAGCGGACAAGAGACCCAGTACTTC.

This chain uses TRBV3-1 (or the pseudogene TRBV3-2) with TRBJ2-2, with a tentative D call TRBD1 (6 bases). With 5 bases removed from V and 0 bases from J, the gap between germline ends came to 13 bases. The CDR3 is 16 amino acids. In germline, CDR1 is LGHDT, CDR2 YNNKEL (reference sequence). CDR3 residues: CASSSGQPANTGELFF. The DNA of the CDR3 is TGTGCCAGCAGCTCCGGACAGCCAGCGAACACCGGGGAGCTGTTTTTT.

As concerns this clone: The DNA is omitted, as the CDR3 cannot be located on it reliably, and the CDR3 follows TCRdb's listing. V usage is TRBV21-1 and J usage is TRBJ2-2; the table's D call, TRBD2, has no DNA check behind it. TRBV21-1 is annotated as a pseudogene. The CDR3 has 15 amino acids, counting both end residues. CDR3 sequence: CASSKWGGGTGELFF.

J is TRBJ2-5 and V is TRBV5-1, with TRBD1 as a possible D gene (6 bases). Germline CDR1 and CDR2: SGHRS and YFSETQ. V lost 0 bases to trimming and J lost 5 bases, with 14 bases between them. The CDR3 length is 15 residues. CDR3 nucleotide sequence: TGCGCCAGCAGCTTGGAAGACCTGAGGGGGGAGACCCAGTACTTC. Translation gives CASSLEDLRGETQYF.

This clone has only one observation. The germline gene is not matched at one end of the junction; a read error may be the cause. The CDR3 loop is CASSLGAGRQF. CDR3 DNA: TGTGCCAGCAGCTTGGGGGCAGGGCGGCAGTTT. V usage is TRBV5-6 and J usage is TRBJ1-1, with D perhaps TRBD1 (5 bases). The CDR3 has 11 residues. Germline V gene data show CDR1 as SGHDT and CDR2 as YYEEEE.

The rearrangement joins TRBV6-5 to TRBJ1-4; the D gene is possibly TRBD1 (5 bases). CDR3 size: 14 residues. Trimming left V 11 bases short and J 0 bases short, with 13 bases between. Per germline, CDR1 MNHEY and CDR2 SVGAGI. CDR3 sequence (DNA): TGTGCCGGAGGGACGGCCGCAACTAATGAAAAACTGTTTTTT. It codes for CAGGTAATNEKLFF.

CDR3 bases: TGTGCCACCAGTCCCGCTGGGCGGGGGGCTGGCGAGCAGTACTTC. Its protein product is CATSPAGRGAGEQYF. The V and J genes are TRBV15 and TRBJ2-7; 8 bases map to TRBD2. The CDR3 consists of 15 residues. Germline assignment: CDR1 LNHNV and CDR2 YYDKDF (reference sequence). V lost 6 bases and J lost 6; bases outside the gene matches: 13.

The chain has TRBV7-9 and TRBJ2-1; D may be TRBD1 (5 bases). The CDR3 has 15 residues. CDR1 is SEHNR and CDR2 is FQNEAQ in the germline V gene (reference sequence). V was trimmed by 2 bases and J by 2 bases, leaving 10 bases between them. CDR3 sequence: CASSLRAGTYNEQFF. The DNA for the CDR3 is TGTGCCAGCAGCTTACGGGCAGGGACCTACAATGAGCAGTTCTTC.

The chain recombines TRBV7-2 with TRBJ1-1; 9 nucleotides match TRBD1. The CDR3 loop spans 17 amino acids. CDR1 SGHTA and CDR2 FQGNSA come from the germline V gene. V was clipped by 5 bases and J by 6 bases; unmatched bases: 16. The CDR3 spells CASSPGGGTGTRAEAFF. The CDR3 DNA follows: TGTGCCAGCAGCCCGGGGGGAGGGACAGGGACGAGAGCTGAAGCTTTCTTT.

The genes are TRBV28 and TRBJ2-1, with D perhaps matching TRBD2 (5 bases). The CDR3 contains 14 residues. Germline CDR1 is MDHEN and CDR2 is SYDVKM. Trimming left V 8 bases short and J 10 bases short, with 21 bases between. The DNA of the CDR3 is TGTGCCAGCCTGCCGGCGGGCACTCACCGGGAGCAGTTCTTC. Translating it yields CASLPAGTHREQFF.

The rearrangement joins TRBV9 to TRBJ1-6, with D perhaps TRBD1 (5 bases). V shed 4 bases and J shed 5 bases, with 10 bases lying between them. This CDR3 has 14 amino acids. CDR1 and CDR2 (germline): SGDLS, YYNGEE. CDR3 nucleotides: TGTGCCAGCAGCATCCAGACAGATAATTCACCCCTCCACTTT. Translating gives CASSIQTDNSPLHF.

This clone showed up many times. This rearrangement joins TRBV7-9 to TRBJ2-7, with D perhaps matching TRBD2 (7 bases). Trimming stripped 0 bases from V and 3 bases from J, with 12 bases between. The CDR3 has 15 amino acids. Per germline, CDR1 SEHNR and CDR2 FQNEAQ (reference sequence). As DNA, the CDR3 is TGTGCCAGCAGCTTAGCCGCGGGGGCCTACTACGAGCAGTACTTC. It specifies CASSLAAGAYYEQYF.

A single count supports this clone. V gene TRBV2 combines with J gene TRBJ1-1; TRBD1 agrees at 7 bases. In germline, CDR1 is SNHLY, CDR2 FYNNEI. V lost 8 bases and J lost 5; bases outside the gene matches: 14. The CDR3 loop spans 15 amino acids. DNA of the CDR3: TGTGCCAGCCGACAGGGTAGGGTTCCGGGAACTGAAGCTTTCTTT. Its translation is CASRQGRVPGTEAFF.

This chain joins TRBV4-1 and TRBJ1-3; 9 nucleotides align to TRBD1. The CDR3 contains 18 residues. CDR1 is MGHRA and CDR2 is YSYEKL in the germline V gene. J lost 4 bases, V lost 1 base, and 11 bases had no gene match. The CDR3 bases are TGCGCCAGCAGCCAAGGTCTACGACAGGGGGATTCAGGAAACACCATATATTTT. The encoded protein is CASSQGLRQGDSGNTIYF.

The chain has TRBV5-5 and TRBJ2-7, with TRBD2 matching over 7 bases. Germline assignment: CDR1 SGHKS and CDR2 YYEKEE (reference sequence). V lost 4 bases, J lost 4 bases, and 8 bases stayed unmatched. CDR3 length: 14 residues. The CDR3 loop is CASSRGDLPYEQYF. The CDR3 DNA reads as TGTGCCAGCAGCCGGGGGGACCTTCCTTACGAGCAGTACTTC.

This chain links TRBV7-9 with TRBJ1-5; a weak D match, TRBD1 (5 bases). Germline values: CDR1 SEHNR, CDR2 FQNEAQ (reference sequence). This CDR3 has 16 amino acids. Trimming cost V 5 bases and J 7 bases, with 21 bases left between them. CDR3 residues: CASSGLSGTQDQPQHF. CDR3 bases: TGTGCCAGCAGCGGACTTAGCGGGACGCAAGACCAGCCCCAGCATTTT.

V is TRBV4-1 and J is TRBJ1-4; tentative D call: TRBD1 (6 bases). Trimming stripped 3 bases from V and 3 bases from J, with 20 bases between. The CDR3 is 18 residues long. The germline gives CDR1 MGHRA, CDR2 YSYEKL. The CDR3 DNA follows: TGCGCCAGCAGCCAGGGGTCGGGCAGGGGTTTGGCTAATGAAAAACTGTTTTTT. This sequence encodes CASSQGSGRGLANEKLFF.

The chain carries TRBV27 and TRBJ1-2, with 10 bases that match TRBD1. V was pared by 6 bases and J by 3 bases, with 7 bases of the junction left unmatched. Germline V gene lookup returns CDR1 MNHEY and CDR2 SMNVEV (reference sequence). This CDR3 is 15 amino acids long. CDR3 amino acids: CASSPVGTGDYGYTF. The CDR3 region has the DNA TGTGCCAGCAGCCCCGTCGGGACAGGGGACTATGGCTACACCTTC.

V usage is TRBV4-2 and J usage is TRBJ2-7; possible D gene TRBD1, 6 bases. This CDR3 is built from 14 residues. V lost 4 bases and J 4 bases, leaving 14 bases between the germline ends. Germline V gene lookup returns CDR1 LGHNA and CDR2 YNFKEQ. Written as DNA, the CDR3 is TGTGCCAGCAGCCGCAACCCAGGACAGTACGAGCAGTACTTC. Protein sequence: CASSRNPGQYEQYF.

The chain links TRBV5-1 to TRBJ2-7, with D possibly being TRBD2 (6 bases). Germline CDR1 SGHRS, CDR2 YFSETQ. V was trimmed by 4 bases and J by 3 bases, leaving 11 bases between them. The CDR3 extends over 13 amino acids. The DNA for the CDR3 is TGCGCCAGCAGCCCCCAGGAGGGCTACGAGCAGTACTTC. Translation gives CASSPQEGYEQYF.

The CDR3 loop is CAWSEQGVRPNYGYTF. In DNA form, the CDR3 reads TGTGCCTGGAGCGAACAGGGAGTCCGACCTAACTATGGCTACACCTTC. V gene TRBV30 combines with J gene TRBJ1-2; tentatively, D is TRBD1 (6 bases). The V end was cut by 3 bases, the J end by 0 bases, with 17 bases between. CDR1 is GTSNPN, CDR2 SVGIG, per germline (reference sequence). This CDR3 is built from 16 residues.

This clone was seen just once. An end of the junction does not agree with germline; a read error may underlie this. The chain couples TRBV5-1 to TRBJ1-6, with 9 bases aligning to TRBD1. Germline V gene lookup returns CDR1 SGHRS and CDR2 YFSETQ. There are 16 residues in the CDR3. For the CDR3, the DNA is TGCGCCAGCAGGTTGGAGGGGGACAGGGAGAATTCACCCCTCCACTTT. Translated: CASRLEGDRENSPLHF.